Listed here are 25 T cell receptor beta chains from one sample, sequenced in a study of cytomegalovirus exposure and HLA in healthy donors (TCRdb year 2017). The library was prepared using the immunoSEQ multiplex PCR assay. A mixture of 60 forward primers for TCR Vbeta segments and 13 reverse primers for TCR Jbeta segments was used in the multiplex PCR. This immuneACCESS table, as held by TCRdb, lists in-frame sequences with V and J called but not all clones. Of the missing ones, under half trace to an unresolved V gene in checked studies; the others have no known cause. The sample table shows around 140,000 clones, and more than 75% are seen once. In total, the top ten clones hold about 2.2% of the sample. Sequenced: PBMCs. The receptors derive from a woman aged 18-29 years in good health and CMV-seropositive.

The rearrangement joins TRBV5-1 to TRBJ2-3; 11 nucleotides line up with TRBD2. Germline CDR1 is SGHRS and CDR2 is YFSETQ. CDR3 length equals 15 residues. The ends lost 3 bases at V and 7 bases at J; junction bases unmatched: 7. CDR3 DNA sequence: TGCGCCAGCAGCTCCACTAGCGGGGGAGGGAATACGCAGTATTTT. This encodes CASSSTSGGGNTQYF.

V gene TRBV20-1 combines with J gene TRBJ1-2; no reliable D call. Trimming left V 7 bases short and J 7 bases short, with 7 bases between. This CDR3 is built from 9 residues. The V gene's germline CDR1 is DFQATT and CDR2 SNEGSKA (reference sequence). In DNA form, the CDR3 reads TGCAGTGACTCGGTTGGCTACACCTTC. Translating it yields CSDSVGYTF.

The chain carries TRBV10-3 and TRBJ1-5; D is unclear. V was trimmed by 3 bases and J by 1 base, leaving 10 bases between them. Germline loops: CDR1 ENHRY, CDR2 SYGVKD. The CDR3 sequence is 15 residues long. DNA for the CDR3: TGTGCCATCAGTGAAGCGGGTGTCAGCAATCAGCCCCAGCATTTT. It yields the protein CAISEAGVSNQPQHF.

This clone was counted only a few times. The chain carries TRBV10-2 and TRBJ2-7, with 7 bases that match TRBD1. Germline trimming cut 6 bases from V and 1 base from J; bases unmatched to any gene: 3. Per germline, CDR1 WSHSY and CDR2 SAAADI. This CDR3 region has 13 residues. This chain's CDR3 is CASRTGPSYEQYF. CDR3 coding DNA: TGCGCCAGCAGGACAGGGCCTTCCTACGAGCAGTACTTC.

The CDR3 nucleotides read TGCAGCGTTGTGACAGGGTTGGGTGGCTACACCTTC. Its protein is CSVVTGLGGYTF. This chain links TRBV29-1 with TRBJ1-2; 7 nucleotides line up with TRBD1. J gave up 7 bases and V 4 bases, and 6 bases lay outside the gene matches. The CDR3 spans 12 residues. Germline CDR1 reads SQVTM; CDR2 reads ANQGSEA.

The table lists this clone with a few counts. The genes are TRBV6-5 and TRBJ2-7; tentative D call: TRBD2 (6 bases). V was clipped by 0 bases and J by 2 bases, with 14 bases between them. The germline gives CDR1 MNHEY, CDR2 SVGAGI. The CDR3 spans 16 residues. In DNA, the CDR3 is TGTGCCAGCAGTTACTCGATCCTTCGCGGGGCCTACGAGCAGTACTTC. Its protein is CASSYSILRGAYEQYF.

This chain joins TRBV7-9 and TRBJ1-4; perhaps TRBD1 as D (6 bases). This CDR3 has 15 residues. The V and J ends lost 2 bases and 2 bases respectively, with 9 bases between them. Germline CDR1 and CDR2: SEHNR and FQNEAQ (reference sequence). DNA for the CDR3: TGTGCCAGCAGCTTATCAGGGGCGACTAATGAAAAACTGTTTTTT. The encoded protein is CASSLSGATNEKLFF.

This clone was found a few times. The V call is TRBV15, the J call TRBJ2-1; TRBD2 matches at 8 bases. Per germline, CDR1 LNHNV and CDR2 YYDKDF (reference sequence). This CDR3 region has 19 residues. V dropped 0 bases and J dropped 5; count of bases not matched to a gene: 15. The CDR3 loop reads CATSRDRGSSAGDHNEQFF. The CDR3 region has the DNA TGTGCCACCAGCAGAGATCGGGGATCCTCAGCGGGGGACCACAATGAGCAGTTCTTC.

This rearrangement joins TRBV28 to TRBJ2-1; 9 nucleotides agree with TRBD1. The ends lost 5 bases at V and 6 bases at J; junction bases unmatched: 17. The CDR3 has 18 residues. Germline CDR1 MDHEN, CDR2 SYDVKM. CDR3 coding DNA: TGTGCCAGCAGTCCTCGGGCCCTACGGGACAGGGTTTCCAATGAGCAGTTCTTC. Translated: CASSPRALRDRVSNEQFF.

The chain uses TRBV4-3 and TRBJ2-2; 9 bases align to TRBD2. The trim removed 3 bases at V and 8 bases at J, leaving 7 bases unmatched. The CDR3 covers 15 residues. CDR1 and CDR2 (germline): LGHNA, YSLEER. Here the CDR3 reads CASSHMTSGRGELFF. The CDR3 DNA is TGCGCCAGCAGCCACATGACTAGCGGAAGGGGGGAGCTGTTTTTT.

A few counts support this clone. The CDR3 nucleotides read TGTGCCAGCAGCCTCAGGCCCTACGAGCAGTACTTC. Protein: CASSLRPYEQYF. The rearrangement links TRBV7-9 to TRBJ2-7, with D unclear. Germline V gene data show CDR1 as SEHNR and CDR2 as FQNEAQ (reference sequence). CDR3 length: 12 residues. The germline V and J ends were trimmed by 5 bases and 2 bases, with 7 bases remaining between them.

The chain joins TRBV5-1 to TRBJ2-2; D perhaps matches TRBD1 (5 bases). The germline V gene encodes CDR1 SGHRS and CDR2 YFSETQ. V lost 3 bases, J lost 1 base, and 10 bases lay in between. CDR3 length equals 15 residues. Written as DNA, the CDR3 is TGCGCCAGCAGCTGGAGCAGGGAGAACACCGGGGAGCTGTTTTTT. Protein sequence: CASSWSRENTGELFF.

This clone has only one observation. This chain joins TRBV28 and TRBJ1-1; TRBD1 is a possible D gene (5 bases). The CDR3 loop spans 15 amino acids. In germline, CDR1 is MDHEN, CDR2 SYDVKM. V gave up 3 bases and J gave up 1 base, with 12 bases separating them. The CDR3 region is CASSLLLTGNTEAFF. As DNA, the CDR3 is TGTGCCAGCAGTTTGCTCCTTACAGGGAACACTGAAGCTTTCTTT.

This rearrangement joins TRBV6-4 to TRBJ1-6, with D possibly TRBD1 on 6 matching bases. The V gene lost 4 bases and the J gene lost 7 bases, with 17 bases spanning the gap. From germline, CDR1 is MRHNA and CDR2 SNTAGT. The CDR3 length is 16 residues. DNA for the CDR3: TGTGCCAGCAGTGTGAATGCGGGGGCGCCCAATTCACCCCTCCACTTT. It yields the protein CASSVNAGAPNSPLHF.

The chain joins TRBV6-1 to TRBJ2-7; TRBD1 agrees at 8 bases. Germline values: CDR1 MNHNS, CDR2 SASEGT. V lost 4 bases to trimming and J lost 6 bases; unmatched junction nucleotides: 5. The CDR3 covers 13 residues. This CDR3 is CASSGGDRGEQYF. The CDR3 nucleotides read TGTGCCAGCAGTGGGGGAGACAGGGGCGAGCAGTACTTC.

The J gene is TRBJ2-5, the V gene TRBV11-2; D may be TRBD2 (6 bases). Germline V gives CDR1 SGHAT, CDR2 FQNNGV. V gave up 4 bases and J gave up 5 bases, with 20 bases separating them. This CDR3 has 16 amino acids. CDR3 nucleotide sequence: TGTGCCAGCAGCTCCGTTAGCGGCGGAGAGATCGAGACCCAGTACTTC. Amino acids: CASSSVSGGEIETQYF.

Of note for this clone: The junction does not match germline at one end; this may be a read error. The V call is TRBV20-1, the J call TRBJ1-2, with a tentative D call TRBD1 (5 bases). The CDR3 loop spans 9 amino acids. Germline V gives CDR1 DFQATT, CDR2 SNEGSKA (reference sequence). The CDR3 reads CSPGQGLAF. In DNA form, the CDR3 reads TGCAGCCCAGGACAAGGTTTGGCCTTC.

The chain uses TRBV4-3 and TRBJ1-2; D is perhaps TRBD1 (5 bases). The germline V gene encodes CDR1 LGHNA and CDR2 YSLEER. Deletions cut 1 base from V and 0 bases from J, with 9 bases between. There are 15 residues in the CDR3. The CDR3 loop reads CASSQVQTANYGYTF. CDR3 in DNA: TGCGCCAGCAGCCAAGTACAGACAGCTAACTATGGCTACACCTTC.

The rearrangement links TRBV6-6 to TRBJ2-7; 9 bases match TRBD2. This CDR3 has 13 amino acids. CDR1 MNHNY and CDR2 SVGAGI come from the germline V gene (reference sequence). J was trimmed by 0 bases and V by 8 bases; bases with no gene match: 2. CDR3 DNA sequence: TGTGCCAGCGCGGGGGGGAGCTCCTACGAGCAGTACTTC. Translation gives CASAGGSSYEQYF.

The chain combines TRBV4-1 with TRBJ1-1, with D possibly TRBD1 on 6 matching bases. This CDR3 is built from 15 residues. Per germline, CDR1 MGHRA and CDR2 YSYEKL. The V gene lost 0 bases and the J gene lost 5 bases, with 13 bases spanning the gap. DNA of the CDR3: TGCGCCAGCAGCCAAGAGGTCGGCAGGGGTACTGAAGCTTTCTTT. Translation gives CASSQEVGRGTEAFF.

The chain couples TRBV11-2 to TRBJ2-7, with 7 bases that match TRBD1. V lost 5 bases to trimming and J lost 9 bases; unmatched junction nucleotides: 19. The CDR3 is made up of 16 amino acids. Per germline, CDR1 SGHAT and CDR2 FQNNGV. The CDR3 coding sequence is TGTGCCAGCAGCCCCCCGAACAGGGGCGGTTTTATGGTGCAGTACTTC. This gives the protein CASSPPNRGGFMVQYF.

The CDR3 loop reads CASSARQALSYNSPLHF. The CDR3 DNA follows: TGTGCCAGCAGTGCCCGACAGGCGCTCTCCTATAATTCACCCCTCCACTTT. The chain uses TRBV6-1 and TRBJ1-6; D might be TRBD1 (6 bases). The CDR3 spans 17 residues. The V gene's germline CDR1 is MNHNS and CDR2 SASEGT. V lost 4 bases, J lost 0 bases, and 13 bases lay in between.

The CDR3 nucleotides read TGTGCCAGCAGTTTACATTGGACAGGGGAATACGAGCAGTACTTC. Its protein is CASSLHWTGEYEQYF. The chain is built from TRBV28 and TRBJ2-7; 9 nucleotides line up with TRBD1. The CDR3 length is 15 residues. CDR1 and CDR2 (germline): MDHEN, SYDVKM. V gave up 2 bases and J gave up 4 bases; unmatched junction bases: 6.

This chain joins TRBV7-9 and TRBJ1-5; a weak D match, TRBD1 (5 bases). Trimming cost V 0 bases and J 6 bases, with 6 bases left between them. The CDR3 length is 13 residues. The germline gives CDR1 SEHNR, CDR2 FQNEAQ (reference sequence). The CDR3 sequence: CASSLAQGQPQHF. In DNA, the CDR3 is TGTGCCAGCAGCTTAGCGCAGGGTCAGCCCCAGCATTTT.

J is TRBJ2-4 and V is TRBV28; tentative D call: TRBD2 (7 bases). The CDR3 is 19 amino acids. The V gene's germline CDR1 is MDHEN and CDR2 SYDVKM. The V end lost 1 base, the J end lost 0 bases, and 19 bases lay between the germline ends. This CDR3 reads CASSLFIGGASLAKNIQYF. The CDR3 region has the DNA TGTGCCAGCAGTTTATTTATAGGGGGGGCGTCCCTAGCCAAAAACATTCAGTACTTC. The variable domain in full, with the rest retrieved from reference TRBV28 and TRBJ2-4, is DVKVTQSSRYLVKRTGEKVFLECVQDMDHENMFWYRQDPGLGLRLIYFSYDVKMKEKGDIPEGYSVSREKKERFSLILESASTNQTSMYLCASSLFIGGASLAKNIQYFGAGTRLSVL.